A single sample is the source of the 3 T cell receptor beta chains below, sequenced in a study of blood T cells in healthy people across ages (dated by TCRdb to about 2015). The library was obtained by 5' RACE. The sample was run on an Illumina HiSeq 2500. The second PCR ran for roughly 7 to 11 cycles and used a J-beta primer mix along with a sample-barcoded 5' primer. Starting from the raw public reads, TCRdb applied fastp trimming at Q25, assembled clones with MiXCR and retained in-frame beta chains. Every CDR3 protein is listed once, alongside the most common genes and DNA of its rows. In all, the sample holds hundreds of thousands of distinct CDR3 sequences, and less than 80% of those were seen once. The ten largest account for roughly a quarter of the sample. What was sequenced was blood. These receptors were obtained from a man younger than 40 in good health.

This chain joins TRBV29-1 and TRBJ2-7; 7 bases match TRBD2. V was pared by 2 bases and J by 3 bases, with 1 base of the junction left unmatched. The germline gives CDR1 SQVTM, CDR2 ANQGSEA. This CDR3 is 12 amino acids long. The CDR3, as DNA: TGCAGCGTTGAATGGGAGGGCTACGAGCAGTACTTC. It encodes CSVEWEGYEQYF.

This clonotype was seen a handful of times. The CDR3 reads CSVSYEQFF. The CDR3 coding sequence is TGCAGCGTTTCGTACGAGCAGTTCTTC. The chain couples TRBV29-1 to TRBJ2-1; D is ambiguous. The germline gives CDR1 SQVTM, CDR2 ANQGSEA. This CDR3 spans 9 amino acids. Trimming pared 5 bases from V and 10 bases from J, leaving 6 bases between.

This clonotype is a singleton in its sample. The CDR3 reads CASSLNRGGNTDTQYF. The CDR3 DNA follows: TGTGCCAGCAGCTTAAATCGGGGGGGCAACACAGATACGCAGTATTTT. V and J are TRBV7-3 and TRBJ2-3, with TRBD2 identical over 8 bases. CDR1 is SGHTA, CDR2 FQGTGA, per germline. Trimming removed 1 base from V and 2 bases from J; junction bases left unmatched: 5. This CDR3 contains 16 residues.